The present TCR beta chain was sequenced within a study of monozygotic twins with cystic fibrosis (dated by TCRdb to the early 2020s). Regarding the study in general: Barcoded libraries were made from approximately 2.8 micrograms of fragmented DNA using about 14 PCR cycles. Made up mostly of children and adolescents, the cohort included ten female and six male twin pairs ranging in age from about 2.0 to 36.4 years, with a median of about 8.6 years. To gauge how much genetics shapes V and J gene usage, the researchers compared TCR beta repertoires both within and across 16 monozygotic twin pairs who have cystic fibrosis. Data for three of the twin pairs had previously been reported in another context. On the day of blood sampling, twins were ranked among 980 or so cohort participants for weight-for-height and for FEVPerc (FEV1 disease centile). General conclusions and limits of the study: Nucleotide-identical clonotype sharing was significantly higher within monozygotic CF twin pairs than between unrelated CF individuals (P = 0.000026, Mann-Whitney). The greatest similarity to the co-twin was observed for V gene usage in 13 of 16 pairs and for J usage in 8 of 16 pairs, which suggested genetic constraints. No association turned up between shared CDR3 numbers and age, concordance or disease severity, and the cohort was small. Simpson clonality was generally low (median 0.0095), suggesting a naive-dominated repertoire, with higher clonality in the most severely affected patients.

As to this clone: Its antigen is unknown. The record has no base qualities; no much larger clone is one base away.

CDR1 and CDR2 are drawn from the germline V gene: SNHLY, FYNNEI. The CDR3 spans 20 residues, from the cysteine through the phenylalanine. The CDR3 DNA has 60 bases and is translated from base 1. Ends trimmed: V by 6 bases, J by 2 bases; bases unmatched to a gene: 17. The twin pairs came from the European Cystic Fibrosis Twin and Sibling Study Cohort, which recruited patients from 150 to 200 CF clinics across 14 European countries. Zygosity and CFTR genotype were verified in-house, with zygosity tested by multiplex PCR of nine short tandem repeat loci. Peripheral blood was taken from each twin, and clinical parameters were recorded on the day of blood sampling. Genomic DNA was isolated from peripheral blood cells with phenol/chloroform and kept in TE buffer at 4 degrees C. TCR beta CDR3 regions were amplified by multiplex PCR using the immunoSEQ immune profiling system, following the manufacturer's instructions. An Illumina NextSeq system was used for sequencing. Turning to the authors' computational methods: Sequence data were processed on the immunoSEQ Analyzer platform, and clonality was computed as the square root of Simpson's index of productive rearrangements. Jensen-Shannon distance served as the measure of similarity in V and J usage, while OLGA was used to compute CDR3 generation probabilities. The immuneACCESS database (August 2020) and VDJdb (December 2020) were searched for shared CDR3 sequences. Here the immuneACCESS table is served through TCRdb, limited to in-frame sequences with V and J called. Missing clones are a known gap in these copies; in checked studies unresolved V genes cover under half, and the rest lacks a known reason. V, J and clone size were drawn from that table, and D and trimming were deduced from the DNA. The sample table lists around 15,000 clones, roughly nine tenths of them with a count of one. The ten top clones hold 0.65% to 0.9% of the sample.

This receptor was taken from a boy between 10 and 17 years old with cystic fibrosis. The sequenced sample was blood. The rearranged segments are TRBV2 and TRBJ2-3; TRBD2 fits 13 bases in the junction. CDR3 protein: CASRPGPGLAGEGSTDTQYF. The DNA is as follows: TGTGCCAGCAGGCCAGGCCCCGGACTAGCGGGAGAGGGTTCCACAGATACGCAGTATTTT.